This T cell receptor beta chain originates from a study of shared T cell receptors in the human thymus. The V and J ends lost 2 bases and 5 bases, in that order; junction bases with no gene match: 8. The CDR3 contains 15 residues. The germline CDR1 and CDR2 sequences are SGHTA and FQGNSA. The repertoire was sequenced with immunoSEQ multiplex PCR; TCRdb's copy has only in-frame clones and lacks some. Of hundreds of thousands of clones in the sample, approximately 78% were seen once. These data were also filed under a second study, of human thymus T cells. From that study: Corrective surgery for congenital heart defects was being performed on the healthy Finnish infants who served as donors. Thymus specimens were resections from corrective heart surgery. Apparent bias marked the V and J gene usage of thymic and blood repertoires. Thymic repertoires overlap heavily among unrelated individuals, related research has reported.

The sequenced sample consisted of thymocytes. The rearrangement uses TRBV7-2 and TRBJ2-7; 8 nucleotides agree with TRBD2. This clonotype was sampled from a boy younger than two with a congenital heart defect. The CDR3 is CASSLYQRETDEQYF. In DNA, the CDR3 is TGTGCCAGCAGCTTATATCAGCGGGAGACGGACGAGCAGTACTTC.